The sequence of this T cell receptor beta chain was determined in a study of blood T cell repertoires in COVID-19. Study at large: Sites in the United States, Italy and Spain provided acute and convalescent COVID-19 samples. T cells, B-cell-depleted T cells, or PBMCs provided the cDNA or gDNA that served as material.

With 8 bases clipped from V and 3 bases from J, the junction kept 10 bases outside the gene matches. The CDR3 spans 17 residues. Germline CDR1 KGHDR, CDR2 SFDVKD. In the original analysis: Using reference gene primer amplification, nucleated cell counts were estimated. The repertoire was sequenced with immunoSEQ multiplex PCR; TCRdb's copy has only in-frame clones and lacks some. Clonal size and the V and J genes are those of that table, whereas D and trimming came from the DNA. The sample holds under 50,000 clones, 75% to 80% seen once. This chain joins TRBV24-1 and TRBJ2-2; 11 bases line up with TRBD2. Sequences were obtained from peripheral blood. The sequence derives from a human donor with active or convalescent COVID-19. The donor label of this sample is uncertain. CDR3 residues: CATMSSGRKRDTGELFF. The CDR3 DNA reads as TGTGCCACCATGTCTAGCGGGAGGAAGCGGGACACCGGGGAGCTGTTTTTT.